The TCR beta chain described here comes from a study of blood T cell repertoires in COVID-19. Study overall: Italy, Spain and the United States were the sources of the convalescent and acute COVID-19 samples. PBMCs, B-cell-depleted T cells, or T cells were the source of the cDNA or gDNA that made up the material.

V lost 1 base and J 0 bases, leaving 7 bases between the germline ends. This CDR3 has 14 residues. The germline V gene encodes CDR1 SGHDT and CDR2 YYEEEE. This table comes from immunoSEQ multiplex PCR, and its TCRdb copy is limited to in-frame clones, with some not included. The data contain approximately 290,000 clones, about 89% of them seen just once; the ten biggest clones take up around 0.84%. The TCR originated in a man aged 25 to 45 with acute or convalescent COVID-19. This chain connects TRBV5-6 to TRBJ1-1; D is unresolved. Sequenced input: peripheral blood. The CDR3 region is CASSLWQMNTEAFF. As DNA, the CDR3 is TGTGCCAGCAGCTTGTGGCAGATGAACACTGAAGCTTTCTTT.